Presented here are 21 T cell receptor beta chains from one specimen sequenced in a study of shared clonotypes between healthy human individuals. Profiling relied on immunoSEQ multiplex PCR, and the TCRdb table lists in-frame clones only, not all of them. The data show about 2 million clones, around 95% seen once. Material for sequencing was naive CD4+ T cells sorted from blood. Stated subset: CD45RA+ positively selected. These receptors were taken from a man aged 18 to 35 in good health.

Worth noting for this clone: Other DNA sequences in the same sample also yield this CDR3. The gene calls are TRBV5-1 and TRBJ2-3; 10 positions match TRBD2. This CDR3 contains 16 residues. Unmatched junction bases numbered 6, after V lost 3 bases and J lost 2 bases. Germline values: CDR1 SGHRS, CDR2 YFSETQ. The CDR3 loop reads CASSSRTSGPTDTQYF. CDR3 DNA: TGCGCCAGCAGCTCACGGACTAGCGGACCCACAGATACGCAGTATTTT. Combining the CDR3 with reference TRBV5-1 and TRBJ2-3 gives the whole variable domain KAGVTQTPRYLIKTRGQQVTLSCSPISGHRSVSWYQQTPGQGLQFLFEYFSETQRNKGNFPGRFSGRQFSNSRSEMNVSTLELGDSALYLCASSSRTSGPTDTQYFGPGTRLTVL.

This chain uses TRBV18 with TRBJ1-3; a possible D gene is TRBD1 (5 bases). The CDR3 consists of 17 residues. The germline gives CDR1 KGHSH, CDR2 LQKENI. V lost 3 bases and J 0 bases, leaving 15 bases between the germline ends. CDR3 DNA sequence: TGTGCCAGCTCACCTCTCGGGGCCGCCAGCTCTGGAAACACCATATATTTT. Protein: CASSPLGAASSGNTIYF.

CDR3 nucleotides: TGCGCCAGCAGCTTGGGGGACACCACAACTAATGAAAAACTGTTTTTT. It yields the protein CASSLGDTTTNEKLFF. This chain connects TRBV5-1 to TRBJ1-4, with D perhaps matching TRBD1 (6 bases). This CDR3 has 16 amino acids. V lost 0 bases and J 0 bases, leaving 9 bases between the germline ends. Germline-derived CDR1 and CDR2 are SGHRS and YFSETQ.

The table lists this clone with a count of one. J is TRBJ2-5 and V is TRBV11-2; possible D gene TRBD1, 5 bases. Germline values: CDR1 SGHAT, CDR2 FQNNGV. Trimming removed 3 bases from V and 2 bases from J, with 13 bases in between. This CDR3 is built from 15 residues. CDR3 residues: CASSFYRTHQETQYF. The DNA for the CDR3 is TGTGCCAGCAGCTTTTACAGGACGCATCAAGAGACCCAGTACTTC. Filled out from reference TRBV11-2 and TRBJ2-5, the complete variable domain reads EAGVAQSPRYKIIEKRQSVAFWCNPISGHATLYWYQQILGQGPKLLIQFQNNGVVDDSQLPKDRFSAERLKGVDSTLKIQPAKLEDSAVYLCASSFYRTHQETQYFGPGTRLLVL.

The genes are TRBV10-3 and TRBJ1-2; D is uncertain. This CDR3 contains 12 residues. Germline CDR1 ENHRY, CDR2 SYGVKD. The V gene lost 3 bases and the J gene lost 5 bases, with 7 bases spanning the gap. The CDR3 loop is CAISDSDYGYTF. The DNA of the CDR3 is TGTGCCATCAGTGATTCTGATTATGGCTACACCTTC.

CDR3 in amino acids: CASRVPGGDAEAFF. DNA of the CDR3: TGTGCCAGCAGAGTTCCCGGGGGGGATGCTGAAGCTTTCTTT. The rearrangement links TRBV7-2 to TRBJ1-1, with D maybe TRBD1 (5 bases). Germline V CDR1 and CDR2: SGHTA, FQGNSA. The CDR3 loop spans 14 amino acids. V lost 6 bases, J lost 6 bases, and 17 bases lay in between.

The chain couples TRBV12-5 to TRBJ2-2; a possible D gene is TRBD2 (5 bases). Germline values: CDR1 LGHNT, CDR2 FRNRAP. Trimming removed 4 bases at V and 6 bases at J, with 6 bases between. This CDR3 comprises 12 residues. In DNA form, the CDR3 reads TGTGCTAGTGGTTCCGGGGCCGGGGAGCTGTTTTTT. Translated: CASGSGAGELFF.

The chain recombines TRBV7-9 with TRBJ2-7; 10 bases are shared with TRBD2. The CDR3 has 16 residues. V shed 5 bases, J shed 2 bases, and the junction held 9 bases outside the gene matches. Germline CDR1 SEHNR, CDR2 FQNEAQ (reference sequence). CDR3 sequence: CASSPLKSGRAYEQYF. The CDR3 DNA reads as TGTGCCAGCAGCCCACTTAAAAGCGGGAGGGCCTACGAGCAGTACTTC.

In its sample, this clone was seen once. The chain combines TRBV6-4 with TRBJ2-7, with TRBD1 as a possible D gene (6 bases). Trimming removed 2 bases from V and 0 bases from J, with 11 bases in between. This CDR3 comprises 15 residues. Germline CDR1 and CDR2: MRHNA and SNTAGT. CDR3 region: CASSDAGTHSYEQYF. In DNA, the CDR3 is TGTGCCAGCAGTGACGCCGGGACACACTCCTACGAGCAGTACTTC.

This chain joins TRBV13 and TRBJ2-1; 7 nucleotides align to TRBD2. The germline CDR1 and CDR2 sequences are PRHDT and FYEKMQ (reference sequence). The CDR3 extends over 18 amino acids. Losses at the gene ends were 0 bases for V and 0 bases for J; bases not matched to a gene: 8. The CDR3 coding sequence is TGTGCCAGCAGCTTAGGGGTCCGGCGGGGGAGCTCCTACAATGAGCAGTTCTTC. Amino acid sequence: CASSLGVRRGSSYNEQFF. The whole variable domain, remainder taken from reference TRBV13 and TRBJ2-1, is AAGVIQSPRHLIKEKRETATLKCYPIPRHDTVYWYQQGPGQDPQFLISFYEKMQSDKGSIPDRFSAQQFSDYHSELNMSSLELGDSALYFCASSLGVRRGSSYNEQFFGPGTRLTVL.

The chain joins TRBV7-6 to TRBJ1-1; the D gene is possibly TRBD1 (5 bases). V lost 6 bases and J 1 base, leaving 9 bases between the germline ends. CDR3 length: 13 residues. Germline V gene sequence: CDR1 SGHVS, CDR2 FNYEAQ. Here the CDR3 DNA reads TGTGCCAGCAGAAAACAGGAGAACACTGAAGCTTTCTTT. Translation: CASRKQENTEAFF. Drawing the rest from reference TRBV7-6 and TRBJ1-1, the complete variable domain is GAGVSQSPRYKVTKRGQDVALRCDPISGHVSLYWYRQALGQGPEFLTYFNYEAQQDKSGLPNDRFSAERPEGSISTLTIQRTEQRDSAMYRCASRKQENTEAFFGQGTRLTVV.

V and J are TRBV5-4 and TRBJ2-4; TRBD2 matches 8 bases. The CDR3 has 15 residues. Per germline, CDR1 SGHNT and CDR2 YYREEE (reference sequence). J was trimmed by 7 bases and V by 0 bases; bases with no gene match: 6. CDR3 DNA: TGTGCCAGCAGCTTGGACAGCGGGGGCGGGAACATTCAGTACTTC. This gives the protein CASSLDSGGGNIQYF. The complete variable domain, with remaining parts taken from reference TRBV5-4 and TRBJ2-4, reads ETGVTQSPTHLIKTRGQQVTLRCSSQSGHNTVSWYQQALGQGPQFIFQYYREEENGRGNFPPRFSGLQFPNYSSELNVNALELDDSALYLCASSLDSGGGNIQYFGAGTRLSVL.

This chain links TRBV7-9 with TRBJ1-1; TRBD1 matches 7 bases. Germline lookup yields CDR1 SEHNR and CDR2 FQNEAQ (reference sequence). The V and J ends lost 0 bases and 10 bases, in that order; junction bases with no gene match: 8. The CDR3 length is 14 residues. The CDR3 protein is CASSLAAGTDRAFF. The DNA of the CDR3 is TGTGCCAGCAGCTTAGCAGCCGGGACAGATCGAGCTTTCTTT.

This clone came up once. The chain employs TRBV7-8 and TRBJ2-1; D is possibly TRBD1 (5 bases). The V gene's germline CDR1 is SGHVS and CDR2 FQNEAQ. This CDR3 has 13 amino acids. V was clipped by 4 bases and J by 8 bases, with 12 bases between them. The CDR3: CASSSPQGHEQFF. CDR3 bases: TGTGCCAGCAGCTCCCCCCAGGGCCATGAGCAGTTCTTC. Based on the CDR3 plus reference TRBV7-8 and TRBJ2-1, the full variable domain is GAGVSQSPRYKVAKRGQDVALRCDPISGHVSLFWYQQALGQGPEFLTYFQNEAQLDKSGLPSDRFFAERPEGSVSTLKIQRTQQEDSAVYLCASSSPQGHEQFFGPGTRLTVL.

The chain recombines TRBV9 with TRBJ2-7; no clear D. Germline V gives CDR1 SGDLS, CDR2 YYNGEE. Trimming took 0 bases from V and 3 from J, leaving 7 bases between them. The CDR3 length is 13 residues. The CDR3 sequence: CASSVGIYYEQYF. The CDR3 DNA reads TGTGCCAGCAGCGTAGGGATCTACTACGAGCAGTACTTC.

The genes are TRBV19 and TRBJ2-2; 8 bases fit TRBD1. V lost 8 bases to trimming and J lost 3 bases; unmatched junction nucleotides: 17. The CDR3 has 18 amino acids. Germline V gene lookup returns CDR1 LNHDA and CDR2 SQIVND (reference sequence). The CDR3 DNA sequence: TGTGCCAGTTCCGAAGCGGGCTCCAGGGGGCGATACACCGGGGAGCTGTTTTTT. Protein: CASSEAGSRGRYTGELFF.

This chain uses TRBV30 with TRBJ1-4, with a possible D match to TRBD1 (6 bases). Germline lookup yields CDR1 GTSNPN and CDR2 SVGIG (reference sequence). CDR3 length equals 15 residues. With 0 bases removed from V and 5 bases from J, the gap between germline ends came to 13 bases. CDR3 amino acids: CAWSVWGPSNEKLFF. As DNA, the CDR3 is TGTGCCTGGAGTGTATGGGGGCCCTCGAATGAAAAACTGTTTTTT. Complete variable domain (other parts from reference TRBV30 and TRBJ1-4): SQTIHQWPATLVQPVGSPLSLECTVEGTSNPNLYWYRQAAGRGLQLLFYSVGIGQISSEVPQNLSASRPQDRQFILSSKKLLLSDSGFYLCAWSVWGPSNEKLFFGSGTQLSVL.

This clone was counted once. The CDR3 bases are TGTGCCATCAGTGCGTTTGGGCAGGGTCAGCCCCAGCATTTT. Protein sequence: CAISAFGQGQPQHF. The chain combines TRBV10-3 with TRBJ1-5, with D maybe TRBD1 (5 bases). The CDR3 runs to 14 residues. Germline assignment: CDR1 ENHRY and CDR2 SYGVKD. Trimming took off 4 bases at V and 6 bases at J, with 13 bases between the two ends.

The gene calls are TRBV25-1 and TRBJ1-1, with D hard to call. CDR1 and CDR2 from the germline V gene are MGHDK and SYGVNS. This CDR3 contains 16 residues. V was cut by 1 base and J by 2 bases, with 14 bases left in between. The CDR3 sequence: CASSESFGRTNTEAFF. CDR3 nucleotide sequence: TGTGCCAGCAGTGAATCCTTCGGCAGAACAAACACTGAAGCTTTCTTT.

The chain uses TRBV5-1 and TRBJ1-1, with D possibly matching TRBD1 (6 bases). V was clipped by 4 bases and J by 5 bases, with 18 bases between them. This CDR3 has 15 residues. CDR1 is SGHRS, CDR2 YFSETQ, per germline. This CDR3 is CASSNLEGGRTEAFF. CDR3 in DNA: TGCGCCAGCAGCAATCTAGAAGGGGGAAGGACTGAAGCTTTCTTT.

This clone was seen a few times. This sequence joins TRBV7-9 and TRBJ2-7; possible D gene TRBD1, 6 bases. Trimming took off 3 bases at V and 11 bases at J, with 17 bases between the two ends. Germline loops: CDR1 SEHNR, CDR2 FQNEAQ (reference sequence). This CDR3 comprises 13 residues. The CDR3 spells CASSFWTEGSEYF. CDR3 in DNA: TGTGCCAGCAGCTTTTGGACAGAGGGTTCCGAGTACTTC.